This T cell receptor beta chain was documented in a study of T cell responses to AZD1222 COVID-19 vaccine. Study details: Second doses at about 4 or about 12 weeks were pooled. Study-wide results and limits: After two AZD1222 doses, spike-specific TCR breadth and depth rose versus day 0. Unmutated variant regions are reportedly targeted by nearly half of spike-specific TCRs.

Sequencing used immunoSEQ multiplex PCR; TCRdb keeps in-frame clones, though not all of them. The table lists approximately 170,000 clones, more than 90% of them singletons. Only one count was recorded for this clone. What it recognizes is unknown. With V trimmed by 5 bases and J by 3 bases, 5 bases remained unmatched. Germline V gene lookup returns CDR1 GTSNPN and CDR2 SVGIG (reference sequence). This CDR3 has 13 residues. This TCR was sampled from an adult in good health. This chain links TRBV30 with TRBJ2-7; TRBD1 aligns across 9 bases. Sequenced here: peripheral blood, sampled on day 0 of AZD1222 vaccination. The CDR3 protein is CAWQTGGLYEQYF. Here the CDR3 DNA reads TGTGCCTGGCAGACAGGGGGGCTCTACGAGCAGTACTTC. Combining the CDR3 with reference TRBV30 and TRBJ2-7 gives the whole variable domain SQTIHQWPATLVQPVGSPLSLECTVEGTSNPNLYWYRQAAGRGLQLLFYSVGIGQISSEVPQNLSASRPQDRQFILSSKKLLLSDSGFYLCAWQTGGLYEQYFGPGTRLTVT.